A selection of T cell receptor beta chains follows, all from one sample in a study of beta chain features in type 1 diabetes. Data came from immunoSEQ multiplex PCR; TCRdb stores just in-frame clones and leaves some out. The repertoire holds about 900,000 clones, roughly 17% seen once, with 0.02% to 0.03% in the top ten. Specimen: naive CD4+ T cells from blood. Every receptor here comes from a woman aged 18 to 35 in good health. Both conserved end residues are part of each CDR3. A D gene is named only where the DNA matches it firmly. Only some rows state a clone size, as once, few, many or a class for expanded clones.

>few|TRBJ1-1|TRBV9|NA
TGTGCCAGCAGCGGTAAAGGCGGATTTCACACTGAAGCTTTCTTT
CASSGKGGFHTEAFF
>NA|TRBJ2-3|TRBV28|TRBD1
TGTGCCAGCACCGACAGGGGTGTCACAGATACGCAGTATTTT
CASTDRGVTDTQYF
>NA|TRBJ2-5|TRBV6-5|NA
TGTGCCAGCAGTTACCAACAGGGAAGAGAGACCCAGTACTTC
CASSYQQGRETQYF
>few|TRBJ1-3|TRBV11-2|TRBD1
TGTGCCAGCAGCCCCCCTGGGACAGCTGGAAACACCATATATTTT
CASSPPGTAGNTIYF
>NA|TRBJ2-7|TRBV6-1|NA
TGTGCCAGCAGCGTAAGACTAGAGTTCGACGAGCAGTACTTC
CASSVRLEFDEQYF
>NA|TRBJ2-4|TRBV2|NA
TGTGCCAGCTACCGAGCAGGGAACATTCAGTACTTC
CASYRAGNIQYF
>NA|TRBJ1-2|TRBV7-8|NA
TGTGCCAGCAGCTTTGATAGGGTTCTTAACTATGGCTACACCTTC
CASSFDRVLNYGYTF
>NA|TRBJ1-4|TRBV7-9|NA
TGTGCCAGCAGCCCCCGAGGGGTAATGGGTGAAAAACTGTTTTTT
CASSPRGVMGEKLFF
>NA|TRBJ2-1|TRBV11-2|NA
TGTGCCAGCAGCCCACAGAACCTCCGGTACAATGAGCAGTTCTTC
CASSPQNLRYNEQFF
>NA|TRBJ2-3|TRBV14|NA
TGTGCCAGCAGCCAAGGGGGTGGACACCTCTACACAGATACGCAGTATTTT
CASSQGGGHLYTDTQYF
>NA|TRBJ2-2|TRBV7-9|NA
TGTGCCAGCAGCTTTGGGTTTACCGGGGAGCTGTTTTTT
CASSFGFTGELFF
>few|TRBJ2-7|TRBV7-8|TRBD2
TGTGCCAGCAGCTCGACTAGCGGGAGCTACGAGCAGTACTTC
CASSSTSGSYEQYF
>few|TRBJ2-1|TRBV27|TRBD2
TGTGCCAGCAGTAAGGTTAGCGGGAGAGGTGGAAGGAATGAGCAGTTCTTC
CASSKVSGRGGRNEQFF